The present entry profiles one TCR beta chain with its context. The data originate from a study of blood T cell repertoires in COVID-19. Study overall: The origin of the acute and convalescent COVID-19 samples was the United States, Italy and Spain. Sources were T cells, B-cell-depleted T cells, or PBMCs; the material itself was cDNA or gDNA.

This CDR3 region has 18 residues. V lost 6 bases and J lost 2; bases outside the gene matches: 17. The germline V gene encodes CDR1 MRHNA and CDR2 SNTAGT. Produced via immunoSEQ multiplex PCR; TCRdb's table is partial and in-frame only. Among 200,000 to 250,000 clones listed, approximately 91% were seen once. The V call is TRBV6-4, the J call TRBJ2-5; 8 bases match TRBD2. Material for sequencing was peripheral blood. This clonotype was obtained from a woman between 40 and 55 years old with acute or convalescent COVID-19. The DNA of the CDR3 is TGTGCCAGCAGCAGACATCCCCCAGGAGCGGGGGCACAAGAGACCCAGTACTTC. This sequence encodes CASSRHPPGAGAQETQYF.